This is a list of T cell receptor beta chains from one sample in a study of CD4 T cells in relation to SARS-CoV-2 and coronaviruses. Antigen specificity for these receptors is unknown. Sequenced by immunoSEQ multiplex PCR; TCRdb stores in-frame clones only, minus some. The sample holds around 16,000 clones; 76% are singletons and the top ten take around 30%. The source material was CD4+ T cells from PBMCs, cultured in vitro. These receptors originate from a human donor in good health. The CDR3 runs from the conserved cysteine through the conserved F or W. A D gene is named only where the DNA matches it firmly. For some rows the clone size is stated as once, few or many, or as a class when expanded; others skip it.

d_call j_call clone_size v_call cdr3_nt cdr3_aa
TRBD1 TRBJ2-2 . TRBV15 TGTGCCACCAGCAGACAGGGGGCCGGAACCGGGGAGCTGTTTTTT CATSRQGAGTGELFF
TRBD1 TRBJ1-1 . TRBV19 TGTGCCAGTAGTACTCACAGGGGAAGTAGCACTGAAGCTTTCTTT CASSTHRGSSTEAFF
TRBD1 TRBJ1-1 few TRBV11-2 TGTGCCAGCAGCGAGGGGGCCGGGACTGAAGCTTTCTTT CASSEGAGTEAFF
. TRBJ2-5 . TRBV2 TGTGCCAGCAGCGGTTGGGACAATCAAGAGACCCAGTACTTC CASSGWDNQETQYF
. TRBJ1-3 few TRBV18 TGTGCCAGCTCACCTAAACTGGGTATTACTGGAAACACCATATATTTT CASSPKLGITGNTIYF
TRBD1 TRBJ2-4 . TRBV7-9 TGTGCCAGCAGCGCACAGGGGAGCATTCAGTACTTC CASSAQGSIQYF
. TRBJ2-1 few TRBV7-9 TGTGCCAGCAGCTACAGCACAGGGTTCGGGATCTCCTACAATGAGCAGTTCTTC CASSYSTGFGISYNEQFF
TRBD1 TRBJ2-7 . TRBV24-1 TGTGCCACCAGTGAGTCCACCGGGACAGATCTCTACGAGCAGTACTTC CATSESTGTDLYEQYF
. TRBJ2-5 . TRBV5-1 TGCGCCAGCAGCTTGGGCACCGGGCCGTCAAAAGAGACCCAGTACTTC CASSLGTGPSKETQYF
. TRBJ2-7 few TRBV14 TGTGCCAGCAGCCAAGGTTCACAGGGGTCCGCGGGGGAGCAGTACTTC CASSQGSQGSAGEQYF
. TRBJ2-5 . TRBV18 TGTGCCAGCTCATCCACTCCACAGGGAAACCAAGAGACCCAGTACTTC CASSSTPQGNQETQYF
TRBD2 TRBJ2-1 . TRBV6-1 TGTGCCAGCAGTGGACGAGGGACTAGCGACTACAATGAGCAGTTCTTC CASSGRGTSDYNEQFF
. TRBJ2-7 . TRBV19 TGTGCCACCTCCCGGACAGTCTCCTACGAGCAGTACTTC CATSRTVSYEQYF
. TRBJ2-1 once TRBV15 TGTGCCACCAGCAGAGATCGGGGTGAGCAGTTCTTC CATSRDRGEQFF
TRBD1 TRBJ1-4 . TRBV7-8 TGTGCCAGCAGCTTGGCCCCGGGACAGAACGAAAAACTGTTTTTT CASSLAPGQNEKLFF
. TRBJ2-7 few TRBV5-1 TGCGCCAGCAGCTTGATAGGGGGAGCGACCTACGAGCAGTACTTC CASSLIGGATYEQYF
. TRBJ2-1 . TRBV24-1 TGTGCCACCAGTGACCAGAGACCCCGGAAGATGGATGAGCAGTTCTTC CATSDQRPRKMDEQFF
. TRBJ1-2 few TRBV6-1 TGTGCCAGCAGTGAACGGGAAGGTGGAGTCTATGGCTACACCTTC CASSEREGGVYGYTF
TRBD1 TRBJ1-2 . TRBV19 TGTGCCAGTAGTACCGGACAGGGTCCTCTTGGCTACACCTTC CASSTGQGPLGYTF
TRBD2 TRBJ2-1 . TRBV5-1 TGCGCCAGCAGAACCTCCGGGACTAGCAACGGTGAGCAGTTCTTC CASRTSGTSNGEQFF
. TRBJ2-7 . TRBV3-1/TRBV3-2 TGTGCCAGCAGCCAAGTGGGTGAGCAGTACTTC CASSQVGEQYF
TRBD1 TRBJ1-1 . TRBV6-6 TGTGCCAGCAGTTACGGAACAGGGGCTATTGACACTGAAGCTTTCTTT CASSYGTGAIDTEAFF
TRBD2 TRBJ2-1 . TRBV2 TGTGCCAGCAGTTCAACTAGCGGGAGCTACAATGAGCAGTTCTTC CASSSTSGSYNEQFF
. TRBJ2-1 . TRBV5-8 TGTGCCAGCAGCCCGTACCCGCAGAACAATGAGCAGTTCTTC CASSPYPQNNEQFF
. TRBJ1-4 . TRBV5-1 TGCGCCAGCCAGAGAGGGAAGGATGAAAAACTGTTTTTT CASQRGKDEKLFF
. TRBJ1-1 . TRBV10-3 TGTGCCATCAGTGTTTCGACAGCGGAAGCTTTCTTT CAISVSTAEAFF
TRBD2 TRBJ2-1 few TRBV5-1 TGCGCCAGCAGCTTGGTTGCCCGGGGGGGATACAATGAGCAGTTCTTC CASSLVARGGYNEQFF
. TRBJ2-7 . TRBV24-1 TGTGCCACCGGGGGATGGGGCAGCTACGAGCAGTACTTC CATGGWGSYEQYF
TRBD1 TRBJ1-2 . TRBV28 TGTGCCAGCAGGCAAATCACAGGGGTGGGCTACACCTTC CASRQITGVGYTF
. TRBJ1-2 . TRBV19 TGTGCCAGTAGTCGTCGGGGCGACTATGGCTACACCTTC CASSRRGDYGYTF
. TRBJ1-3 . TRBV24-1 TGTGCCACCAGTGATTTAAAGGCTGGAAACACCATATATTTT CATSDLKAGNTIYF
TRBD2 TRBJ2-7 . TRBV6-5 TGTGCCAGCAGTAAGACTAGCGAAGTCTACGAGCAGTACTTC CASSKTSEVYEQYF
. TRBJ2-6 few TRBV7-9 TGTGCCAGCAGCCCTGCGTTGGGGGCTGGGGCCAACGTCCTGACTTTC CASSPALGAGANVLTF
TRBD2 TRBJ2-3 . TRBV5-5 TGTGCCAGCAGTTCGGGACTAGCGGGGTTCAGCACAGATACGCAGTATTTT CASSSGLAGFSTDTQYF
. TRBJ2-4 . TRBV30 TGTGCCTGGAGTGTAGGGACCGGCCCCAAAAACATTCAGTACTTC CAWSVGTGPKNIQYF
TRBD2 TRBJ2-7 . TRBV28 TGTGCCAGCAGACCCCCGGGACTAGCCCCATACGAGCAGTACTTC CASRPPGLAPYEQYF
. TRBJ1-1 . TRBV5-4 TGTGCCAGCAGCACTCGACTGAGGGTGGGGGACACTGAAGCTTTCTTT CASSTRLRVGDTEAFF
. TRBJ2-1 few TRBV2 TGTGCCAGCAAAAGGGAAAACTTCGATGAGCAGTTCTTC CASKRENFDEQFF
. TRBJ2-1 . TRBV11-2 TGTGCCAGCAGCTCGCACCCCATCGTAGGTCGGTTCTTCTACAATGAGCAGTTCTTC CASSSHPIVGRFFYNEQFF
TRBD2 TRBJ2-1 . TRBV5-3 TGTGCCAGAAGCGATCCGACTAGCGGGAGGGCCGACTCCTACAATGAGCAGTTCTTC CARSDPTSGRADSYNEQFF
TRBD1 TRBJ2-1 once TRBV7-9 TGTGCCAGCAGCTCGGACAGGCGTCGAAGCTCCTACAATGAGCAGTTCTTC CASSSDRRRSSYNEQFF
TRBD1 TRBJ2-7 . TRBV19 TGTGCCAGTAGTGACCTCCGATTCCCAGGGGGCATAGGATACGAGCAGTACTTC CASSDLRFPGGIGYEQYF
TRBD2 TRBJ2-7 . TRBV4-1 TGCGCCAGCAGCCAAGTGGAAATAGCGGGAGGAAACGAGCAGTACTTC CASSQVEIAGGNEQYF